The text below deals with one T cell receptor beta chain. What it recognizes is unknown. The sample belongs to a study of T cell repertoires in aging, cancer and after chemotherapy. Looking at the study overall: About 8.9 million TCR reads made up the full dataset. Study results and caveats: Healthy donors lost TCR diversity with age mainly through richness, cancer patients through richness and evenness.

The template was genomic DNA from peripheral blood, not RNA. Rearranged V-D-J TRB sequences were amplified with a mixed TRB-A/B primer pool. TCRdb redid the calling of the multiplex PCR reads with MiXCR, one entry per CDR3 protein. The sample shows about 2,400 distinct CDR3 sequences, around 30% of them seen only once. Per the germline V gene, CDR1 is DFQATT and CDR2 is SNEGSKA (reference sequence). The CDR3 contains 15 residues. V dropped 0 bases and J dropped 4 bases, with 13 bases sitting between them. The material sequenced was blood. The receptor's source is a human donor with a solid tumor. The chain recombines TRBV20-1 with TRBJ2-1; no firm D call. CDR3 coding DNA: TGCAGTGCTAGAGATGGGTCCCGAACGTACAATGAGCAGTTCTTC. Its protein is CSARDGSRTYNEQFF.